The clone carrying this TCR beta chain was detected only a few times. Its matching antigen is unknown. The sample is drawn from a study of tumor and adjacent non-tumor tissue in lung cancer. General study results and limits: Compared with tumor, normal lung showed significantly lower TCR diversity.

RNA was extracted from bulk tissue without any cell sorting. Distant lung tissue was collected more than 3 cm away from the tumor edge. Between August and November 2014, newly diagnosed, chemotherapy-naive lung cancer patients underwent thoracic surgery in China. A modified ARM-PCR protocol with three rounds of nested PCR amplified TCRbeta. TCRdb called the multiplex PCR reads again in MiXCR, with one record for every CDR3 protein. Of about 48,000 distinct CDR3 sequences in the sample, less than 70% are singletons; the top ten hold 30%. Germline V CDR1 and CDR2: MDHEN, SYDVKM. The J segment lost 2 bases and the V segment lost 8 bases, leaving 2 bases of the junction unmatched. CDR3 length: 13 amino acids.

This clonotype was obtained from a woman in her 70s with non-small cell lung cancer. This chain uses TRBV28 with TRBJ2-5; 10 bases align to TRBD1. Input material: distant non-tumor lung tissue. CDR3 nucleotides: TGTGCCAGCTCGGACAGGGGGCAAGAGACCCAGTACTTC. Translating it yields CASSDRGQETQYF.